The 12 T cell receptor beta chains presented below share a single source sample, sequenced in a study of T cell repertoires in cytomegalovirus infection. The antigens these receptors bind are not known. TCRdb re-analysed the reads in MiXCR, keeping a single row per CDR3 protein. The sample comprises over 95,000 distinct CDR3 sequences, about 30% of which are singletons, and around 41% rests with the top ten. Sample: CD8+ T cells from cultured PBMCs, taken from culture after CMV antigen stimulation. The receptors stem from a human donor in good health (CMV status not recorded). Some clones in this sample may be carry-over from other donors' samples.

This rearrangement joins TRBV19 to TRBJ1-1; the D is unclear. Germline CDR1 LNHDA, CDR2 SQIVND (reference sequence). The CDR3 is 15 residues long. V shed 3 bases and J shed 0 bases, with 11 bases lying between them. The CDR3 spells CASSISGLMNTEAFF. CDR3 coding DNA: TGTGCCAGTAGTATCTCAGGACTGATGAACACTGAAGCTTTCTTT.

The rearrangement links TRBV19 to TRBJ2-7; D is unclear. The CDR3 extends over 14 amino acids. CDR1 and CDR2 (germline): LNHDA, SQIVND (reference sequence). V shed 9 bases and J shed 3 bases, with 18 bases lying between them. The CDR3: CASSPGPSGYEQYF. DNA for the CDR3: TGTGCCAGCAGCCCCGGGCCCTCGGGCTACGAGCAGTACTTC.

The chain joins TRBV6-8 to TRBJ2-2; TRBD2 agrees at 15 bases. V was pared by 7 bases and J by 0 bases, with 18 bases of the junction left unmatched. Germline CDR1 reads MNHGY; CDR2 reads SAAAGT. CDR3 length: 22 amino acids. The CDR3 nucleotides read TGTGCCAGCAATCCCGGGACTAGCGGGGGGCCGGGGTCGAGCCCGAACACCGGGGAGCTGTTTTTT. Amino acids: CASNPGTSGGPGSSPNTGELFF.

This chain joins TRBV2 and TRBJ2-5; 11 bases match TRBD1. The CDR3 consists of 15 residues. The V and J ends lost 9 bases and 4 bases, in that order; junction bases with no gene match: 10. Germline-derived CDR1 and CDR2 are SNHLY and FYNNEI. This CDR3 is CARNRDRGSGETQYF. The CDR3 DNA follows: TGTGCCAGAAATAGGGACAGGGGGAGTGGAGAGACCCAGTACTTC.

The table lists this clonotype with a few counts. This chain connects TRBV6-5 to TRBJ2-3; maybe TRBD1 (5 bases). V lost 2 bases and J lost 4, with 13 bases in between. The germline CDR1 and CDR2 sequences are MNHEY and SVGAGI. CDR3 size: 15 residues. The CDR3: CASSYRQGRSDTQYF. The DNA for the CDR3 is TGTGCCAGCAGTTACCGGCAGGGTCGGTCAGATACGCAGTATTTT.

This clonotype was picked up one time. The chain's CDR3 is CASSPTGAAEQYF. The CDR3 nucleotides are TGTGCCAGCAGCCCGACAGGGGCGGCTGAGCAGTACTTC. This chain uses TRBV12-3 or TRBV12-4 with TRBJ2-7, with TRBD1 matching 8 bases. The length of the CDR3 is 13 residues. V dropped 6 bases and J dropped 7; count of bases not matched to a gene: 8.

The chain is built from TRBV7-3 and TRBJ1-1; D is unresolved. The germline CDR1 and CDR2 sequences are SGHTA and FQGTGA. Deletions cut 5 bases from V and 5 bases from J, with 12 bases between. The CDR3 is made up of 13 amino acids. This chain's CDR3 is CASSPSTLTEAFF. The CDR3 DNA reads TGTGCCAGCAGCCCAAGTACCCTAACTGAAGCTTTCTTT. Drawing the rest from reference TRBV7-3 and TRBJ1-1, the complete variable domain is GAGVSQTPSNKVTEKGKYVELRCDPISGHTALYWYRQSLGQGPEFLIYFQGTGAADDSGLPNDRFFAVRPEGSVSTLKIQRTERGDSAVYLCASSPSTLTEAFFGQGTRLTVV.

This chain uses TRBV28 with TRBJ1-6; 9 nucleotides align to TRBD1. The CDR3 contains 15 residues. Germline V lookup: CDR1 MDHEN, CDR2 SYDVKM. Losses at the gene ends were 4 bases for V and 9 bases for J; bases not matched to a gene: 7. CDR3 nucleotides: TGTGCCAGCAGTTCCGGGGGACAGGGCCTTTCACCCCTCCACTTT. Protein sequence: CASSSGGQGLSPLHF.

This chain joins TRBV7-3 and TRBJ2-5, with D unresolved. The CDR3 totals 14 residues. The germline V and J ends were trimmed by 2 bases and 4 bases, with 11 bases remaining between them. Germline lookup yields CDR1 SGHTA and CDR2 FQGTGA. The CDR3 region is CASSLVASGETQYF. Here the CDR3 DNA reads TGTGCCAGCAGCTTAGTCGCTAGTGGAGAGACCCAGTACTTC.

V gene TRBV27 combines with J gene TRBJ2-3; TRBD2 matches at 11 bases. CDR1 MNHEY and CDR2 SMNVEV come from the germline V gene (reference sequence). The CDR3 runs to 18 residues. The J segment lost 2 bases and the V segment lost 2 bases, leaving 9 bases of the junction unmatched. The CDR3 coding sequence is TGTGCCAGCAGTTTAGCATCGACTAGCGGGGATTACACAGATACGCAGTATTTT. Translation: CASSLASTSGDYTDTQYF.

This clonotype appeared many times. The chain couples TRBV19 to TRBJ2-3; unclear D gene. Germline CDR1 LNHDA, CDR2 SQIVND (reference sequence). The CDR3 spans 14 residues. V dropped 5 bases and J dropped 2 bases, with 11 bases sitting between them. The CDR3 nucleotides read TGTGCCAGTAGTGGTCAGATAATCACAGATACGCAGTATTTT. The encoded protein is CASSGQIITDTQYF. Full variable domain (rest looked up from reference TRBV19 and TRBJ2-3): DGGITQSPKYLFRKEGQNVTLSCEQNLNHDAMYWYRQDPGQGLRLIYYSQIVNDFQKGDIAEGYSVSREKKESFPLTVTSAQKNPTAFYLCASSGQIITDTQYFGPGTRLTVL.

This chain links TRBV6-5 with TRBJ2-6; 8 bases are shared with TRBD1. CDR3 length: 19 residues. The germline CDR1 and CDR2 sequences are MNHEY and SVGAGI. The ends lost 0 bases at V and 0 bases at J; junction bases unmatched: 7. CDR3 sequence (DNA): TGTGCCAGCAGTTACTCCAGACAGGGGACGGACTCTGGGGCCAACGTCCTGACTTTC. As protein: CASSYSRQGTDSGANVLTF.